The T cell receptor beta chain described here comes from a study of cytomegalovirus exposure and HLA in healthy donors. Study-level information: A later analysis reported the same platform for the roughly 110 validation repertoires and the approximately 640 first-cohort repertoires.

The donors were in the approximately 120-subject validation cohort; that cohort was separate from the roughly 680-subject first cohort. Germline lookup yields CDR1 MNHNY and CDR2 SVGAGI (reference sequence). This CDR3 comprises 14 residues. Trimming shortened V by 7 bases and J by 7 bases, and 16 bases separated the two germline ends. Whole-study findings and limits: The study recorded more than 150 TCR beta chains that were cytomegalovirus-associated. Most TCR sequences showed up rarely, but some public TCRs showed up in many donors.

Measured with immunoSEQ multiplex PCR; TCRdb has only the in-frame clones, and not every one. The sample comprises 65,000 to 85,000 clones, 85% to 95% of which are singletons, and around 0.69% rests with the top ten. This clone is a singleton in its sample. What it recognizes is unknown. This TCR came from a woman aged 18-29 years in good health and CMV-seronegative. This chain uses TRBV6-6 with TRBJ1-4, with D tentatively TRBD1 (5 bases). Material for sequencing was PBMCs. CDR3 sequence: CASTYSGGGEKLFF. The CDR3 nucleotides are TGTGCCAGCACCTACAGCGGGGGGGGTGAAAAACTGTTTTTT.